The present entry profiles one T cell receptor (beta chain) with its context. This sample stems from a study of cytomegalovirus exposure and HLA in healthy donors. This CDR3 contains 14 residues. V lost 6 bases and J lost 3, with 14 bases in between. The germline gives CDR1 MNHNY, CDR2 SVGAGI (reference sequence). PCR amplification relied on 60 Vbeta primers (plus 13 Jbeta primers). TCRdb keeps only in-frame clones here, not all; method: immunoSEQ multiplex PCR. The sample lists 150,000 to 200,000 clones, roughly 77% occurring once. The clonotype comes from a woman aged 40 to 50 in good health and CMV-seropositive. Material: PBMCs. This chain joins TRBV6-6 and TRBJ1-1, with D tentatively TRBD1 (5 bases). DNA for the CDR3: TGTGCCAGCAGAGATCAGGGATCGGACACTGAAGCTTTCTTT. Translating it yields CASRDQGSDTEAFF.